Sequencing of this T cell receptor beta chain was carried out in a study of T cells in Graves' hyperthyroidism and ophthalmopathy. The germline gives CDR1 MGHRA, CDR2 YSYEKL. V was trimmed by 0 bases and J by 13 bases, leaving 21 bases between them. The CDR3 has 15 residues. RNA transcripts provided the source from which TCR beta CDR3 regions were amplified. The HTBI set primed first-round TCR CDR3 RT-PCR. TCRdb redid the calling of the multiplex PCR reads with MiXCR, one entry per CDR3 protein. The data contain 500,000 to 800,000 distinct CDR3 sequences, less than 45% of them singletons. The V call is TRBV4-1, the J call TRBJ2-5, with unresolved D. Sequenced sample: peripheral blood or thyroid tissue (not recorded which). The origin of this receptor is an adult man with Graves' disease, either hyperthyroidism or ophthalmopathy (not recorded which). The CDR3 loop is CASSQDLSSGPPGYF. For the CDR3, the DNA is TGCGCCAGCAGCCAAGATCTTAGTAGTGGGCCCCCCGGGTACTTC.